Sequencing of this T cell receptor (beta chain) was carried out in a study of shared clonotypes between healthy human individuals. Points from the study as a whole: Generally, naive subsets came out with larger estimated richness than memory subsets.

Replicate PCRs from sorted subsets contained approximately 200 ng DNA, which is around 30,000 T cell genomes. The data were produced by immunoSEQ multiplex PCR, yet TCRdb's version contains in-frame clones alone and is incomplete. The sample has roughly 2,000,000 clones, over 85% seen once. CD8 cells regarded as naive lacked CD45RO, were positively chosen for CCR7, and omitted terminally differentiated effector memory CD45RA+ cells. Concerning this clone itself: Its cognate antigen is unknown.

The CDR3 sequence is 14 residues long. Germline V gene lookup returns CDR1 SGHRS and CDR2 YFSETQ. Trimming cost V 4 bases and J 3 bases, with 14 bases left between them. This chain joins TRBV5-1 and TRBJ2-7; D may match TRBD1 or TRBD2 (5 bases each). Sequenced input: naive CD8+ T cells from PBMCs. This sequence was found in a young man in good health. Some clones in this sample may be carry-over from other donors' samples. The CDR3 DNA reads as TGCGCCAGCAGCCCTGGGGGAGAGATCTACGAGCAGTACTTC. Amino acids: CASSPGGEIYEQYF.